This TCR beta chain was sequenced during a study of blood T cell repertoires in COVID-19. Study at large: Italy, Spain and the United States were the sources of the convalescent and acute COVID-19 samples. T cells, B-cell-depleted T cells, or PBMCs supplied cDNA or gDNA.

The CDR3 extends over 16 amino acids. The ends were cut back, 0 bases at V and 3 bases at J, with 14 bases in the middle. Germline-derived CDR1 and CDR2 are SGHDN and FVKESK. As handled by the study authors: Amplification with reference gene primers provided the estimates of nucleated cell counts. The repertoire was sequenced with immunoSEQ multiplex PCR; TCRdb's copy has only in-frame clones and lacks some. V and J calls plus clone size are reproduced from that table; the DNA served to infer D and trimming. The sample has some 180,000 clones, over 70% seen once. The sequence came from a woman in her 70s who had recovered from COVID-19. This chain uses TRBV14 with TRBJ1-1; tentatively, D is TRBD1 (5 bases). Sequenced input: peripheral blood. CDR3 sequence: CASSQDVGRAYTEAFF. The CDR3 DNA follows: TGTGCCAGCAGCCAAGATGTGGGCAGGGCATACACTGAAGCTTTCTTT.